Listed below are T cell receptor beta chains from one sample, sequenced in a study of cytomegalovirus exposure and HLA in healthy donors. Measured with immunoSEQ multiplex PCR; TCRdb has only the in-frame clones, and not every one. Among 140,000 to 150,000 clones listed, 88% were seen once. Sequenced material: PBMCs. These receptors came from a woman aged 40 to 50 in good health and CMV-seronegative. The CDR3 runs from the conserved cysteine through the conserved F or W. Each record gives: J gene, clone size, V gene, CDR3 length, D gene, CDR3 DNA, CDR3 protein. D genes are given only for firm matches. Clone size, where shown, is once, few, many, or a class for clones that have expanded.

TRBJ2-1	NA	TRBV7-7	16	TRBD1	TGTGCTAGCAGCCCCGGACAGGGTGCCTCCTACAATGAGCAGTTCTTC	CASSPGQGASYNEQFF
TRBJ2-2	NA	TRBV7-3	15	TRBD2	TGTGCCAGCGGTCCGCGGGAGTCTGGCACCGGGGAGCTGTTTTTT	CASGPRESGTGELFF
TRBJ2-2	NA	TRBV28	15	NA	TGTGCCAGCAGTCCCAGACAGGTTGACACCGGGGAGCTGTTTTTT	CASSPRQVDTGELFF
TRBJ2-1	NA	TRBV4-1	17	TRBD2	TGCGCCAGCAGCCAGGGGGGGACTAGCAGCTCCTACAATGAGCAGTTCTTC	CASSQGGTSSSYNEQFF
TRBJ1-3	few	TRBV7-6	12	NA	TGTGCCAGCAGCTCCAGGGTGTCGACCATATATTTT	CASSSRVSTIYF
TRBJ2-2	NA	TRBV14	14	NA	TGTGCCAGCAGCCAAGTACAGGGACCCGGGGAGCTGTTTTTT	CASSQVQGPGELFF
TRBJ2-5	NA	TRBV19	15	NA	TGTGCCAGTAGTATGACCATTCTAGGACAAGAGACCCAGTACTTC	CASSMTILGQETQYF
TRBJ2-7	NA	TRBV28	18	TRBD2	TGTGCCAGCAGTACCGGGACAAACCCTAGCGGGAGCTCCTACGAGCAGTACTTC	CASSTGTNPSGSSYEQYF
TRBJ2-7	NA	TRBV7-2	15	NA	TGTGCCAGCAGCAAACTAGCCCTACCCCCCTACGAGCAGTACTTC	CASSKLALPPYEQYF
TRBJ2-2	NA	TRBV27	13	NA	TGTGCCAGCAGAGGGGTCCAGGGCGGGGAGCTGTTTTTT	CASRGVQGGELFF
TRBJ1-2	NA	TRBV20-1	11	NA	TGCAGTGCCCCACGGGACTATGGCTACACCTTC	CSAPRDYGYTF
TRBJ2-1	NA	TRBV25-1	13	TRBD1	TGTGCCAGCAGTCCTTTCTCAGGACAGGCGCAGTTCTTC	CASSPFSGQAQFF
TRBJ2-1	NA	TRBV6-1	14	NA	TGTGCCAGCAGCCCTATCGGGGAGAACAATGAGCAGTTCTTC	CASSPIGENNEQFF
TRBJ2-1	NA	TRBV11-3	16	NA	TGTGCCAGCAGGGGGGGTGGCGGAAGCTCCTACAATGAGCAGTTCTTC	CASRGGGGSSYNEQFF
TRBJ1-2	few	TRBV11-2	13	NA	TGTGCCAGCAGCTTAGCCCCGACAGATCGCTACACCTTC	CASSLAPTDRYTF
TRBJ1-5	few	TRBV2	13	NA	TGTGCCAGCAGTCCGAACTATGATCAGCCCCAGCATTTT	CASSPNYDQPQHF
TRBJ2-7	NA	TRBV5-1	14	TRBD1	TGCGCCAGCAGCCAAGACAGGGTAGTGGACGAGCAGTACTTC	CASSQDRVVDEQYF
TRBJ2-3	NA	TRBV29-1	15	TRBD2	TGCAGCGTTGCCGGGACTAGCGGGAATATAGATACGCAGTATTTT	CSVAGTSGNIDTQYF
TRBJ2-1	NA	TRBV27	15	TRBD2	TGTGCCAGCAGTACCACTAGCGGGAGGTTCTATGAGCAGTTCTTC	CASSTTSGRFYEQFF
TRBJ2-3	NA	TRBV9	17	TRBD2	TGTGCCAGCAGCCCGAGTGGTAGCGGGGCGGGGACAGATACGCAGTATTTT	CASSPSGSGAGTDTQYF
TRBJ2-7	NA	TRBV6-6	15	TRBD2	TGTGCCAGCAGTTACTCGACCCAGGGAGGGTACGAGCAGTACTTC	CASSYSTQGGYEQYF
TRBJ1-3	NA	TRBV12-2	18	NA	TGTGCAAGTCGCTCCATCCGTATGGGCAGGGGCTCTGGAAACACCATATATTTT	CASRSIRMGRGSGNTIYF
TRBJ2-6	NA	TRBV5-6	15	NA	TGTGCCAGCAGCTTGAGGTTCGGGGGGGCCAACGTCCTGACTTTC	CASSLRFGGANVLTF
TRBJ2-7	NA	TRBV27	14	TRBD2	TGTGCCAGCACCCGGACTAGCGGGAGTTACGAGCAGTACTTC	CASTRTSGSYEQYF
TRBJ2-1	NA	TRBV5-1	16	TRBD1	TGCGCCAGCAGCTGGGGGACAGGGACCCCCTACAATGAGCAGTTCTTC	CASSWGTGTPYNEQFF
TRBJ2-7	NA	TRBV19	14	NA	TGTGCCAGTAGTACCCAGACAGGTACCTACGAGCAGTACTTC	CASSTQTGTYEQYF
TRBJ1-1	NA	TRBV19	13	NA	TGTGCCAGTAGTATGTCAGGGAACACTGAAGCTTTCTTT	CASSMSGNTEAFF
TRBJ1-2	NA	TRBV5-4	14	NA	TGTGCCAGCAGCTTGGTTGGGGGGAGGAGGGGCTACACCTTC	CASSLVGGRRGYTF
TRBJ1-1	NA	TRBV2	14	TRBD1	TGTGCCAGCAGTGTAGAACAGGGGAGTACTGAAGCTTTCTTT	CASSVEQGSTEAFF
TRBJ2-1	NA	TRBV25-1	14	TRBD1	TGTGCCAGCAGTGCCGGGACAGGCTACAATGAGCAGTTCTTC	CASSAGTGYNEQFF
TRBJ2-3	NA	TRBV6-1	15	TRBD2	TGTGCCAGCAGTTGGGGGGGGACTAACACAGATACGCAGTATTTT	CASSWGGTNTDTQYF
TRBJ2-5	NA	TRBV6-5	15	TRBD1	TGTGCCAGCAGTTACTCGGGACAGGGGCTGGAGACCCAGTACTTC	CASSYSGQGLETQYF
TRBJ1-1	NA	TRBV5-1	15	TRBD1	TGCGCCAGCAGGTGGACAGGGAATTCGAACACTGAAGCTTTCTTT	CASRWTGNSNTEAFF
TRBJ1-1	NA	TRBV6-5	12	NA	TGTGCCAGCAGCCCCTTCGTTGCTGAAGCTTTCTTT	CASSPFVAEAFF
TRBJ2-7	NA	TRBV28	15	TRBD2	TGTGCCAGCAGTTTGTTTCTTGCGGGAGGGGGCGAGCAGTACTTC	CASSLFLAGGGEQYF
TRBJ1-1	NA	TRBV7-9	14	NA	TGTGCCAGCAGCTACCTATGGGGGGTGACGGAAGCTTTCTTT	CASSYLWGVTEAFF
TRBJ2-5	NA	TRBV5-1	14	NA	TGCGCCAGCAGCTTGGGGGCTAACGAAGAGACCCAGTACTTC	CASSLGANEETQYF
TRBJ2-7	NA	TRBV2	13	TRBD2	TGTGCCAGCAATAGCGGGGCCAACTACGAGCAGTACTTC	CASNSGANYEQYF
TRBJ2-7	NA	TRBV2	13	TRBD1	TGTGCCAGCAGTCCGGGACAGGGATCTTATAAGGGGTTC	CASSPGQGSYKGF
TRBJ1-1	NA	TRBV5-1	17	TRBD1	TGCGCCAGCAGCTGGGAACTTACAGGGGGCGGTTGGACTGAAGCTTTCTTT	CASSWELTGGGWTEAFF
TRBJ2-1	NA	TRBV9	17	TRBD1	TGTGCCAGCAGCGTAGGGGGACAGCTGCTCTTCTACAATGAGCAGTTCTTC	CASSVGGQLLFYNEQFF
TRBJ1-4	NA	TRBV5-1	15	NA	TGCGCCAGCAGCTTGGTTGCAGGGGCGGGTGAAAAACTGTTTTTT	CASSLVAGAGEKLFF
TRBJ1-2	NA	TRBV6-1	14	TRBD1	TGTGCCAGCAGTCCGGGACAGGCTAACTATGGCTACACCTTC	CASSPGQANYGYTF
TRBJ2-2	NA	TRBV11-1	14	NA	TGTGCCAGCAGCTTAGCGGCGACAGCCGGGGAGCTGTTTTTT	CASSLAATAGELFF
TRBJ2-3	NA	TRBV5-1	14	NA	TGCGCCAGCAGCTTGGGCAGGGGATCCGATACGCAGTATTTT	CASSLGRGSDTQYF
TRBJ2-7	NA	TRBV15	17	TRBD2	TGCGCCACCAGCAGAGCCATTACGGGAGGCCGGCCTTACGAGCAGTACTTC	CATSRAITGGRPYEQYF
TRBJ1-2	NA	TRBV29-1	19	TRBD1	TGCAGCGTGGAGTTTGTGGACAGGGGACTGGGGGTAGTTAACTATGGCTACACCTTC	CSVEFVDRGLGVVNYGYTF
TRBJ1-1	NA	TRBV5-8	13	NA	TGTGCCAGCAGCTTGACTTACGACGGGAAAGCTTTCTTT	CASSLTYDGKAFF
TRBJ2-3	once	TRBV5-4	14	TRBD2	TGTGCCAGCAGCCCGACTAGCGCGACAGATACGCAGTATTTT	CASSPTSATDTQYF
TRBJ2-4	NA	TRBV4-1	18	TRBD2	TGCGCCAGCAGCCAAATCGTACTAGCGGGAGTCGGGGGAAGCATTCAGTACTTC	CASSQIVLAGVGGSIQYF
TRBJ2-2	NA	TRBV5-4	14	NA	TGCGCCAGCAGCCAACAGCAGGGACACGGGGAGCTGTTTTTT	CASSQQQGHGELFF